Listed below are T cell receptor beta chains from one sample, sequenced in a study of monozygotic twins with inflammatory bowel disease. TCRdb reanalyzed the 5' RACE reads and collapses them to one entry per CDR3 protein, without DNA. The sample data list roughly 300,000 distinct CDR3 sequences. What was sequenced was blood. The receptors were gathered from a human donor with ulcerative colitis or Crohn's disease, or a healthy co-twin of an affected twin (not recorded which). Both conserved end residues are part of each CDR3.

J: TRBJ1-1; V: TRBV7-2; CDR3: CASSLTGGRTEAFF
J: TRBJ2-5; V: TRBV20-1; CDR3: CSARDSPRETQYF
J: TRBJ2-5; V: TRBV29-1; CDR3: CSGQFQLGISETQYF
J: TRBJ2-7; V: TRBV3-1; CDR3: CASSRMNTYEQYF
J: TRBJ1-1; V: TRBV18; CDR3: CASSDLDGVEAFF
J: TRBJ1-2; V: TRBV15; CDR3: CATSNRRQGDYGYTF
J: TRBJ1-4; V: TRBV2; CDR3: CASRETGGGEKLFF
J: TRBJ1-1; V: TRBV25-1; CDR3: CASSAKMNTEAFF
J: TRBJ2-5; V: TRBV20-1; CDR3: CSASPQGPQYF
J: TRBJ1-6; V: TRBV5-1; CDR3: CASSFSGTGSQGGSPLHF
J: TRBJ2-3; V: TRBV20-1; CDR3: CSRHYSTDTQYF
J: TRBJ1-6; V: TRBV5-1; CDR3: CASSLDPVNSPLHF
J: TRBJ2-2; V: TRBV7-2; CDR3: CASSLVAHRRTGELFF
J: TRBJ2-2; V: TRBV28; CDR3: CASSLTDTGELFF
J: TRBJ1-5; V: TRBV30; CDR3: CAWSRSLGTRSQPQHF
J: TRBJ2-1; V: TRBV29-1; CDR3: CSVEGGAGSSYNEQFF
J: TRBJ1-4; V: TRBV6-6; CDR3: CASSYSEEKLFF
J: TRBJ2-1; V: TRBV20-1; CDR3: CSARDSGGRVNEQFF
J: TRBJ2-4; V: TRBV6-6; CDR3: CASSYDLAKNIQYF
J: TRBJ2-1; V: TRBV7-8; CDR3: CASREGLAGGNEQFF
J: TRBJ1-5; V: TRBV7-2; CDR3: CASSYRDGLYNQPQHF
J: TRBJ2-2; V: TRBV5-6; CDR3: CASSLEVGFTGELFF
J: TRBJ1-2; V: TRBV3-1; CDR3: CASSQIGNSLYGYTF
J: TRBJ1-2; V: TRBV6-2/TRBV6-3; CDR3: CASSFRDGYTF
J: TRBJ2-1; V: TRBV18; CDR3: CASSPIRGQEYNEQFF
J: TRBJ1-1; V: TRBV7-8; CDR3: CASSPRRDKYMNTEAFF
J: TRBJ1-1; V: TRBV5-1; CDR3: CASSLWSGNTEAFF
J: TRBJ2-7; V: TRBV9; CDR3: CASSGGGGRGYEQYF
J: TRBJ2-6; V: TRBV10-3; CDR3: CAISERTGANVLTF
J: TRBJ2-2; V: TRBV6-5; CDR3: CASSYRTGTGELFF
J: TRBJ1-6; V: TRBV28; CDR3: CASRLLDSPLHF
J: TRBJ2-3; V: TRBV15; CDR3: CATSSGTSGVTDTQYF
J: TRBJ1-4; V: TRBV5-1; CDR3: CASSLANRELLDEKLFF
J: TRBJ1-1; V: TRBV7-3; CDR3: CASSLSGGPNTEAFF
J: TRBJ2-3; V: TRBV3-1; CDR3: CASSPTAPNTDTQYF